The sequence of this TCR beta chain was determined in a study of T cells in localized non-small cell lung cancer. The study's findings and limits: Tumor showed lower T cell clonality than uninvolved adjacent lung, where it was highest. A median of roughly 57 clones ranked among the top 100 in tumor appeared in adjacent lung. Because sequencing included only one region (of the tumor), heterogeneity remains possible.

With 1 base clipped from V and 0 bases from J, the junction kept 4 bases outside the gene matches. In germline, CDR1 is LGHNA, CDR2 YSLEER. The CDR3 runs to 17 residues. In the case of this clone: Its antigen is still unknown.

Libraries were prepared by immunoSEQ multiplex PCR; TCRdb keeps only in-frame clonotypes and omits some of them. The sample lists 70,000 to 85,000 clones; roughly 80% were seen once. This sequence joins TRBV4-3 and TRBJ2-1; 9 bases are a match to TRBD2. The starting material was peripheral blood, obtained before any cancer treatment. The sequence was collected from a female donor of 60 years or more with stage I lung adenocarcinoma. The CDR3: CASSQGPAGGSYNEQFF. DNA for the CDR3: TGCGCCAGCAGCCAAGGTCCAGCGGGGGGCTCCTACAATGAGCAGTTCTTC.